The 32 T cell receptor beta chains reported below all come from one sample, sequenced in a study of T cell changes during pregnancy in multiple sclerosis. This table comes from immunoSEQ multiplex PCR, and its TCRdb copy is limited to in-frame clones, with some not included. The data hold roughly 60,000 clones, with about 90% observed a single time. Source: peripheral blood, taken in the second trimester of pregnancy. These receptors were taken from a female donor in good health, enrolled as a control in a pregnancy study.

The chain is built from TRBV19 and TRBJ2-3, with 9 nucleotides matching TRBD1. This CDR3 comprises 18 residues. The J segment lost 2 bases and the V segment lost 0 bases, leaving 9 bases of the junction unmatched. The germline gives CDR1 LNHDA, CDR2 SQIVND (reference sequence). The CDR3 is CASSIDPDRGASTDTQYF. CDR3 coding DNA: TGTGCCAGTAGTATAGACCCCGACAGGGGGGCGTCCACAGATACGCAGTATTTT.

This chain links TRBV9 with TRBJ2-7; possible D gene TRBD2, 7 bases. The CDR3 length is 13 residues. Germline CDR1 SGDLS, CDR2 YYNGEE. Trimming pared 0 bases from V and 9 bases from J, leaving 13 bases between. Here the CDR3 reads CASSVVSGGAQYF. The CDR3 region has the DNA TGTGCCAGCAGCGTAGTTTCTGGGGGGGCGCAGTACTTC.

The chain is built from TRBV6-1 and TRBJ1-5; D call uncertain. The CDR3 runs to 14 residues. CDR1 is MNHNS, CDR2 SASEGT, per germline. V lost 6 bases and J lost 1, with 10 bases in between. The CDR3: CASSTETSNQPQHF. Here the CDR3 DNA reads TGTGCCAGCAGCACAGAGACAAGCAATCAGCCCCAGCATTTT.

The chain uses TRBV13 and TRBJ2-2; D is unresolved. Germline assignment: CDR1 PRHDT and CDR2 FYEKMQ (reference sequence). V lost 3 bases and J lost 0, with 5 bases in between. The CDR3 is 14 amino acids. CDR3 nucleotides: TGTGCCAGCAGCTTGAACACGAACACCGGGGAGCTGTTTTTT. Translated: CASSLNTNTGELFF.

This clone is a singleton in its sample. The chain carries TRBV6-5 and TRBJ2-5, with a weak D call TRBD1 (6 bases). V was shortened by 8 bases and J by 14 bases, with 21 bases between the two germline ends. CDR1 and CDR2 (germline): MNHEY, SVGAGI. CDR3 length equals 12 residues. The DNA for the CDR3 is TGTGCCAGCGGCCCCGGGTGGGACACGCTATACTTC. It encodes CASGPGWDTLYF.

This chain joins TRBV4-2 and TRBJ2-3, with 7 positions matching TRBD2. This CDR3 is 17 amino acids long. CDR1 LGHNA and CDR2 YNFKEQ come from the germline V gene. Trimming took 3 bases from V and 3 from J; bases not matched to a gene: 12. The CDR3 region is CASSHPENSGVTDTQYF. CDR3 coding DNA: TGTGCCAGCAGCCACCCCGAAAACAGCGGGGTTACAGATACGCAGTATTTT.

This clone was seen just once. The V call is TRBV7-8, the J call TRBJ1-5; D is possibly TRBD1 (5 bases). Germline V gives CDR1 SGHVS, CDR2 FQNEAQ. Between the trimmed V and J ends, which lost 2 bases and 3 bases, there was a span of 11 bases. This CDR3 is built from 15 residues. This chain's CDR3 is CASSLWGEANQPQHF. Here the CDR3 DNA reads TGTGCCAGCAGCTTATGGGGGGAAGCCAATCAGCCCCAGCATTTT.

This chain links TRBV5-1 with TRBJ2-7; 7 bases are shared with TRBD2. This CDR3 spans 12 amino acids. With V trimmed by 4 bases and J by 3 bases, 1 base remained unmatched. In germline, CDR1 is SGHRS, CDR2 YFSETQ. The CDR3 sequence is CASSRGDYEQYF. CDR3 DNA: TGCGCCAGCAGCCGGGGGGACTACGAGCAGTACTTC.

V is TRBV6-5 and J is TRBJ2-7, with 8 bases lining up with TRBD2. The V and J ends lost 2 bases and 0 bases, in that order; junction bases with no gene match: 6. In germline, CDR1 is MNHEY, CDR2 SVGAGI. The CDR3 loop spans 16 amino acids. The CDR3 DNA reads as TGTGCCAGCAGTTACCCCTCACGGGAGGGCTCCTACGAGCAGTACTTC. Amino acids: CASSYPSREGSYEQYF.

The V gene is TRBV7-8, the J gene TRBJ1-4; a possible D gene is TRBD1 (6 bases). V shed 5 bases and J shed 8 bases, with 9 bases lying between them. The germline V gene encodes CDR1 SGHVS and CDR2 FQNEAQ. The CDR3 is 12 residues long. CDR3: CASSHRDEKLFF. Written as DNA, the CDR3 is TGTGCCAGCAGCCACAGGGACGAAAAACTGTTTTTT. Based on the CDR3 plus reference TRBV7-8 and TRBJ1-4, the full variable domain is GAGVSQSPRYKVAKRGQDVALRCDPISGHVSLFWYQQALGQGPEFLTYFQNEAQLDKSGLPSDRFFAERPEGSVSTLKIQRTQQEDSAVYLCASSHRDEKLFFGSGTQLSVL.

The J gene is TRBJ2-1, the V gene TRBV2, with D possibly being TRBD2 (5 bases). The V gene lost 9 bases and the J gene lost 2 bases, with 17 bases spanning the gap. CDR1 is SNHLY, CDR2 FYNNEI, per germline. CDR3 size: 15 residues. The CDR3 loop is CASLGGLRPYNEQFF. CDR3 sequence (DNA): TGTGCCAGTCTGGGCGGGCTCAGACCCTACAATGAGCAGTTCTTC.

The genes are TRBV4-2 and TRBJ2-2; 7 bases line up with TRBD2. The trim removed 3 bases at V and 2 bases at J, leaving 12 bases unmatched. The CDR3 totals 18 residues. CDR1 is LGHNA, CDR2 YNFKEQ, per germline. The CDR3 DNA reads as TGTGCCAGCAGCCAGGGGGGGTTGCGGGAGATAAACACCGGGGAGCTGTTTTTT. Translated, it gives CASSQGGLREINTGELFF.

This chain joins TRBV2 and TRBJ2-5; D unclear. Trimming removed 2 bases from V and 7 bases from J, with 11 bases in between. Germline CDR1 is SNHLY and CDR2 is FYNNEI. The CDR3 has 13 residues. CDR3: CASSETSRGTQYF. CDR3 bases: TGTGCCAGCAGTGAAACGTCGAGAGGGACCCAGTACTTC. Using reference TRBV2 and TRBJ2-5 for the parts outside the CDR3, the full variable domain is EPEVTQTPSHQVTQMGQEVILRCVPISNHLYFYWYRQILGQKVEFLVSFYNNEISEKSEIFDDQFSVERPDGSNFTLKIRSTKLEDSAMYFCASSETSRGTQYFGPGTRLLVL.

The CDR3 spells CASSIGRGNTEAFF. In DNA, the CDR3 is TGTGCCAGTAGTATAGGCAGGGGGAACACTGAAGCTTTCTTT. This sequence joins TRBV19 and TRBJ1-1, with D perhaps matching TRBD1 (6 bases). Looked up from germline, CDR1 is LNHDA and CDR2 is SQIVND (reference sequence). The CDR3 consists of 14 residues. Trimming stripped 1 base from V and 1 base from J, with 7 bases between.

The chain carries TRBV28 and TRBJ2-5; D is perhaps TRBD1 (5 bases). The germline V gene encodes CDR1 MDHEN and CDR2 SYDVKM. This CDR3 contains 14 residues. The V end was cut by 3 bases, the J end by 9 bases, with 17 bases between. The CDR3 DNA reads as TGTGCCAGCAGTTTGCGGTTAGGGGAAGTGGCCCAGTACTTC. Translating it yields CASSLRLGEVAQYF.

The CDR3 nucleotides read TGTGCCAGCATCCTAGCGGGTTACAATGAGCAGTTCTTC. Translated: CASILAGYNEQFF. The rearrangement uses TRBV2 and TRBJ2-1, with TRBD2 matching 8 bases. The CDR3 covers 13 residues. Trimming cost V 7 bases and J 4 bases; bases outside gene matches: 3. From germline, CDR1 is SNHLY and CDR2 FYNNEI.

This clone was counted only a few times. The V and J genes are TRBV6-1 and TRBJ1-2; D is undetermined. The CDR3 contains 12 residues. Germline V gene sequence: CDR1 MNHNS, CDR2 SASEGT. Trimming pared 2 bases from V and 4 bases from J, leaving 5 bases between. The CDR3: CASSERSYGYTF. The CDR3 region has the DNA TGTGCCAGCAGTGAACGGAGCTATGGCTACACCTTC.

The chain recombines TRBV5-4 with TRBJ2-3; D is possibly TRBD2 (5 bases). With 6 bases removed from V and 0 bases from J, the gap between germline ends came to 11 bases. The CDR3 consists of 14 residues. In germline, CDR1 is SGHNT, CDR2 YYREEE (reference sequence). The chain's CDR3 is CASKREISTDTQYF. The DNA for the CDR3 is TGTGCCAGCAAACGGGAAATTAGCACAGATACGCAGTATTTT.

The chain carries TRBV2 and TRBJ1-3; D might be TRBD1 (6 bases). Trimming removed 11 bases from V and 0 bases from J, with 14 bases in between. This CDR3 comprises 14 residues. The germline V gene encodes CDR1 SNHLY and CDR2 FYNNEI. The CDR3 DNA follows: TGTGCCTCACAGGGCCCTTTCTCTGGAAACACCATATATTTT. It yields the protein CASQGPFSGNTIYF.

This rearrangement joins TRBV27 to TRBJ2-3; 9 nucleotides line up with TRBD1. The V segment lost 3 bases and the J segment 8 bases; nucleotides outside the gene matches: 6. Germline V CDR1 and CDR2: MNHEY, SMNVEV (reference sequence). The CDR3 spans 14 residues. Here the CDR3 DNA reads TGTGCCAGCAGTTTCGGACAGGGGAGGGGTACGCAGTATTTT. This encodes CASSFGQGRGTQYF.

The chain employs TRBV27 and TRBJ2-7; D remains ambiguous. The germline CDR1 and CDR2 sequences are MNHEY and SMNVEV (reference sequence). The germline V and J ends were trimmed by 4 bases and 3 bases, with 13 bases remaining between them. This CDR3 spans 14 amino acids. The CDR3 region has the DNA TGTGCCAGCAGTTATACAGCTCAGCACTACGAGCAGTACTTC. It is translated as CASSYTAQHYEQYF.

In DNA, the CDR3 is TGTGCCAGCAGTTTAGGAGGGCAGGGGGCCTTCGAGCAGTACTTC. This sequence encodes CASSLGGQGAFEQYF. The J gene is TRBJ2-7, the V gene TRBV28, with 8 nucleotides matching TRBD1. Per germline, CDR1 MDHEN and CDR2 SYDVKM. The CDR3 has 15 residues. V lost 2 bases and J lost 6; bases outside the gene matches: 9.

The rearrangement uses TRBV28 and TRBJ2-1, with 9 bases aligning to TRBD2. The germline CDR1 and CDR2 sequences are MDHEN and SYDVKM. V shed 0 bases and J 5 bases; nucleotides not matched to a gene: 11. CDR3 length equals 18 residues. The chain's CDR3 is CASSLWGKGTSPNNEQFF. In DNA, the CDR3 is TGTGCCAGCAGTTTATGGGGGAAGGGGACTAGCCCTAACAATGAGCAGTTCTTC.

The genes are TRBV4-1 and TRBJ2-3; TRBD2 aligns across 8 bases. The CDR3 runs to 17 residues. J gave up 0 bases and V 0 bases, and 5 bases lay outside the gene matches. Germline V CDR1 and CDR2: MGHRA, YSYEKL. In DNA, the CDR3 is TGCGCCAGCAGCCAAGAGAAACTAGCGGCAAGCACAGATACGCAGTATTTT. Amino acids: CASSQEKLAASTDTQYF.

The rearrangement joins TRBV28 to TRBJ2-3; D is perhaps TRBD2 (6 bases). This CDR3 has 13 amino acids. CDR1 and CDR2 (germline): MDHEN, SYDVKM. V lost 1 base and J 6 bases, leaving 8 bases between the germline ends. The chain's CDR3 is CASSLLGGDTQYF. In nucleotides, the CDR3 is TGTGCCAGCAGTTTATTAGGAGGGGATACGCAGTATTTT.

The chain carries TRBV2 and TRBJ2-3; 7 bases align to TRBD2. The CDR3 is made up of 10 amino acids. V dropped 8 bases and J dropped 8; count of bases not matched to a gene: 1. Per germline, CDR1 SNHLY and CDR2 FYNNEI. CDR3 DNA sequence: TGTGCCAGCCGGGAGGTTACGCAGTATTTT. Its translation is CASREVTQYF.

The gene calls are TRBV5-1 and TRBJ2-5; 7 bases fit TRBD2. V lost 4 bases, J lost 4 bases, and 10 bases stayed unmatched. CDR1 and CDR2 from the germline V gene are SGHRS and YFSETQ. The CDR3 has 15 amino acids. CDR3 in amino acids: CASSQAGSGVETQYF. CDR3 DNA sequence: TGCGCCAGCAGCCAGGCGGGGAGCGGGGTAGAGACCCAGTACTTC.

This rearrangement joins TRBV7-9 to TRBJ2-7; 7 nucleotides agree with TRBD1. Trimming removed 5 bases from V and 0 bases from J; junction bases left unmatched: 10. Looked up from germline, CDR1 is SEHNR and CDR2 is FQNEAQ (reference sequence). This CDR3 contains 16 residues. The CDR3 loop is CASSHPSYRGSYEQYF. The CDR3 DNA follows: TGTGCCAGCAGCCACCCCTCCTACAGGGGCTCCTACGAGCAGTACTTC.

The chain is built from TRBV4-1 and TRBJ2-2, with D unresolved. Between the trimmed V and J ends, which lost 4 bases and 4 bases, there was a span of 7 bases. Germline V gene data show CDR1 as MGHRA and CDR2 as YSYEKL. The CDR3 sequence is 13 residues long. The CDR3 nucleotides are TGCGCCAGCAGCCCCGGTGCCACCGGGGAGCTGTTTTTT. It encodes CASSPGATGELFF.

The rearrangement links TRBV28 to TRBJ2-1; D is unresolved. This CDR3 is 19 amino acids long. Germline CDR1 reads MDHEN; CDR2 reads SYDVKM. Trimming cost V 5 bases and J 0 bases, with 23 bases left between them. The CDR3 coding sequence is TGTGCCAGCAGTCGAGGAGTACCATCGCAGACGAGCTCCTACAATGAGCAGTTCTTC. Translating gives CASSRGVPSQTSSYNEQFF. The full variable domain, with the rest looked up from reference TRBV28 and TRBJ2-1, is DVKVTQSSRYLVKRTGEKVFLECVQDMDHENMFWYRQDPGLGLRLIYFSYDVKMKEKGDIPEGYSVSREKKERFSLILESASTNQTSMYLCASSRGVPSQTSSYNEQFFGPGTRLTVL.

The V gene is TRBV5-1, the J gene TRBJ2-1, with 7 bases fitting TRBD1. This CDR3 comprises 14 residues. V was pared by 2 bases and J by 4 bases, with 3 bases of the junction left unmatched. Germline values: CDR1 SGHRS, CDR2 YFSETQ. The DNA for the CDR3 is TGCGCCAGCAGCTTTCAGGGGGAGTACAATGAGCAGTTCTTC. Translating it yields CASSFQGEYNEQFF.

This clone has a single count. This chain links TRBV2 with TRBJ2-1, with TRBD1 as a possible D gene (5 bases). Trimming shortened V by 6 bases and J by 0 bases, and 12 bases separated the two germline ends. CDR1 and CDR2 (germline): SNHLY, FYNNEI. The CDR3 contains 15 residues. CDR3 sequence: CASRDISFSYNEQFF. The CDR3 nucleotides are TGTGCCAGCAGGGACATTTCTTTCTCCTACAATGAGCAGTTCTTC.